The 22 T cell receptor beta chains below all came from one sample that was sequenced in a study of shared clonotypes between healthy human individuals. Assay: immunoSEQ multiplex PCR; the TCRdb copy retains only in-frame clones and omits some. The data hold some 450,000 clones, with roughly three quarters observed a single time. The sample was PBMCs. The receptors come from a woman in her thirties or forties in good health. Some clones in this sample may be carry-over from other donors' samples.

Of note for this clone: One junction end disagrees with the germline gene, perhaps due to a read error. This chain uses TRBV7-7 with TRBJ2-3, with D perhaps matching TRBD2 (5 bases). The CDR3 sequence is 14 residues long. Germline V lookup: CDR1 SSHAT, CDR2 FNYEAQ (reference sequence). The CDR3 spells CASSPREGSDTQYF. The CDR3 nucleotides are TGTGCTAGCAGCCCACGCGAGGGATCAGATACGCAGTATTTT.

The rearrangement links TRBV7-2 to TRBJ2-3; the D is unclear. Trimming left V 5 bases short and J 4 bases short, with 13 bases between. Per germline, CDR1 SGHTA and CDR2 FQGNSA. CDR3 length equals 14 residues. CDR3 amino acids: CASSTGLIPDTQYF. For the CDR3, the DNA is TGTGCCAGCAGCACGGGCCTTATCCCAGATACGCAGTATTTT.

V gene TRBV7-9 combines with J gene TRBJ2-2, with D unresolved. Germline V CDR1 and CDR2: SEHNR, FQNEAQ (reference sequence). Trimming pared 0 bases from V and 6 bases from J, leaving 8 bases between. This CDR3 spans 14 amino acids. CDR3 residues: CASSLASLSGELFF. The CDR3 nucleotides read TGTGCCAGCAGCTTAGCTAGCCTATCCGGGGAGCTGTTTTTT.

About this clone itself: A far larger clone is off by one base, so a read error is likely. The sample holds other DNA sequences that translate to the same CDR3. The gene calls are TRBV7-9 and TRBJ2-1, with unresolved D. Germline-derived CDR1 and CDR2 are SEHNR and FQNEAQ (reference sequence). This CDR3 spans 16 amino acids. Trimming took 1 base from V and 2 from J, leaving 12 bases between them. CDR3 amino acids: CASSLEGAAPYNEQFF. As DNA, the CDR3 is TGTGCCAGCAGCTTAGAAGGAGCAGCGCCCTACAATGAGCAGTTCTTC.

This chain connects TRBV12-1 to TRBJ1-4. TRBV12-1 constitutes a pseudogene. The CDR3 has 14 residues. The DNA of the CDR3 is TGTGCCAGCAGTCAAGGCGCGAGTCGTGAAAAACTGTTTTTT. Translating gives CASSQGASREKLFF.

As concerns this clone: Just one base apart from a much larger clone, this may be a read error. The rearrangement joins TRBV28 to TRBJ1-2, with unresolved D. CDR1 and CDR2 from the germline V gene are MDHEN and SYDVKM. The CDR3 consists of 11 residues. The CDR3 nucleotides read TGTGCCAGCAGACCTACACGTGGCCACACCTTC. Translated, it gives CASRPTRGHTF.

The DNA of the CDR3 is TGTGCCAGCAGCCTACAGGGAGGTACCACTGAAGCTTTCTTT. As protein: CASSLQGGTTEAFF. This rearrangement joins TRBV6-5 to TRBJ1-1; weak D call: TRBD1 (6 bases). The CDR3 totals 14 residues. CDR1 and CDR2 from the germline V gene are MNHEY and SVGAGI. Trimming removed 6 bases at V and 4 bases at J, with 15 bases between.

Of note for this clone: A far larger clone is a single base away, which makes a read error likely. At the DNA level, this CDR3 is encoded by other sequences in the same sample as well. In DNA form, the CDR3 reads TGTGCCAGCAGCCAGGAGCAGTCTCTATTAAATGAAAAACTGTTTTTT. Its translation: CASSQEQSLLNEKLFF. The chain recombines TRBV4-2 with TRBJ1-4, with D hard to call. The V end lost 3 bases, the J end lost 5 bases, and 16 bases lay between the germline ends. CDR1 is LGHNA, CDR2 YNFKEQ, per germline. CDR3 length equals 16 residues.

This chain joins TRBV5-5 and TRBJ1-5; perhaps TRBD1 as D (5 bases). This CDR3 contains 13 residues. The V and J ends lost 5 bases and 3 bases respectively, with 9 bases between them. Germline CDR1 reads SGHKS; CDR2 reads YYEKEE (reference sequence). Here the CDR3 reads CASRPGFNQPQHF. In nucleotides, the CDR3 is TGTGCCAGCAGGCCAGGGTTCAATCAGCCCCAGCATTTT.

This clone was recorded once. The rearrangement uses TRBV25-1 and TRBJ2-1, with TRBD2 identical over 10 bases. CDR1 and CDR2 (germline): MGHDK, SYGVNS. The length of the CDR3 is 15 residues. The V segment lost 4 bases and the J segment 2 bases; nucleotides outside the gene matches: 2. The CDR3 sequence: CASSASGGTYNEQFF. The CDR3 DNA reads TGTGCCAGCAGTGCTAGCGGGGGTACCTACAATGAGCAGTTCTTC. The complete variable domain, with remaining parts taken from reference TRBV25-1 and TRBJ2-1, reads EADIYQTPRYLVIGTGKKITLECSQTMGHDKMYWYQQDPGMELHLIHYSYGVNSTEKGDLSSESTVSRIRTEHFPLTLESARPSHTSQYLCASSASGGTYNEQFFGPGTRLTVL.

This sequence joins TRBV4-2 and TRBJ2-6, with D possibly being TRBD1 or TRBD2 (5 bases each). CDR3 size: 18 residues. Germline CDR1 LGHNA, CDR2 YNFKEQ. The V and J ends lost 1 base and 0 bases respectively, with 13 bases between them. DNA for the CDR3: TGTGCCAGCAGCCAAGGAGATGGGGGTAGCTCTGGGGCCAACGTCCTGACTTTC. Amino acid sequence: CASSQGDGGSSGANVLTF.

The V call is TRBV28, the J call TRBJ2-3; possibly TRBD2 for D (6 bases). The CDR3 is 13 residues long. V was trimmed by 5 bases and J by 2 bases, leaving 8 bases between them. CDR1 and CDR2 from the germline V gene are MDHEN and SYDVKM. CDR3 nucleotide sequence: TGTGCCAGCAGTCCGGGAGACACAGATACGCAGTATTTT. Its translation: CASSPGDTDTQYF.

The chain has TRBV5-6 and TRBJ2-3; 8 nucleotides line up with TRBD1. From germline, CDR1 is SGHDT and CDR2 YYEEEE. The CDR3 contains 16 residues. V shed 0 bases, J shed 2 bases, and the junction held 5 bases outside the gene matches. CDR3 nucleotide sequence: TGTGCCAGCAGCTTGGGGGGGACAGGATACACAGATACGCAGTATTTT. It translates to CASSLGGTGYTDTQYF.

The V gene is TRBV5-1, the J gene TRBJ2-1; 11 nucleotides agree with TRBD1. J gave up 8 bases and V 2 bases, and 9 bases lay outside the gene matches. Germline CDR1 SGHRS, CDR2 YFSETQ. This CDR3 is 16 amino acids long. The CDR3 DNA follows: TGCGCCAGCAGCTTTAACGGACAGGGGGCTGTCGATGAGCAGTTCTTC. This gives the protein CASSFNGQGAVDEQFF.

V is TRBV7-3 and J is TRBJ2-7, with a possible D match to TRBD1 (5 bases). CDR1 and CDR2 from the germline V gene are SGHTA and FQGTGA. Trimming pared 5 bases from V and 0 bases from J, leaving 14 bases between. CDR3 length: 15 residues. The CDR3 here is CASSPQGASSYEQYF. CDR3 nucleotides: TGTGCCAGCAGCCCCCAAGGGGCCAGCTCCTACGAGCAGTACTTC.

The chain recombines TRBV11-2 with TRBJ2-7; D is possibly TRBD1 (7 bases). Trimming shortened V by 5 bases and J by 3 bases, and 20 bases separated the two germline ends. This CDR3 spans 16 amino acids. Germline loops: CDR1 SGHAT, CDR2 FQNNGV. The CDR3 DNA follows: TGTGCCAGCAGCCCGGCCGCGGGACAGATATACTACGAGCAGTACTTC. Translated, it gives CASSPAAGQIYYEQYF.

The V gene is TRBV28, the J gene TRBJ2-1; D assignment may be TRBD1 or TRBD2 (6 bases each). Germline V CDR1 and CDR2: MDHEN, SYDVKM. The CDR3 is 17 amino acids. Trimming removed 5 bases from V and 3 bases from J, with 20 bases in between. CDR3: CASSIGGGDSLYNEQFF. CDR3 DNA: TGTGCCAGCAGTATAGGGGGAGGAGACAGTCTCTACAATGAGCAGTTCTTC.

The V gene is TRBV6-6, the J gene TRBJ1-1, with TRBD1 matching 7 bases. The CDR3 extends over 15 amino acids. Germline values: CDR1 MNHNY, CDR2 SVGAGI (reference sequence). After removal of 8 bases from V and 1 base from J, the junction contained 10 bases not matched to a gene. As DNA, the CDR3 is TGTGCCAGCTATCCCGGGACAGAAAAGAACACTGAAGCTTTCTTT. It encodes CASYPGTEKNTEAFF.

The gene calls are TRBV2 and TRBJ2-3; 7 nucleotides line up with TRBD1. CDR3 size: 14 residues. V lost 4 bases to trimming and J lost 4 bases; unmatched junction nucleotides: 5. Germline V gene data show CDR1 as SNHLY and CDR2 as FYNNEI. CDR3 bases: TGTGCCAGCAGTGTTGACCAGGGGGCAGATACGCAGTATTTT. Translated, it gives CASSVDQGADTQYF.

The chain employs TRBV27 and TRBJ2-3, with 9 bases lining up with TRBD1. This CDR3 has 14 residues. The V segment lost 6 bases and the J segment 3 bases; nucleotides outside the gene matches: 4. CDR1 MNHEY and CDR2 SMNVEV come from the germline V gene (reference sequence). Here the CDR3 reads CASRRDRATDTQYF. DNA of the CDR3: TGTGCCAGCAGGAGGGACAGGGCAACAGATACGCAGTATTTT.

Worth noting for this clone: This CDR3 is also generated by other DNA sequences in the sample. V is TRBV20-1 and J is TRBJ2-7; TRBD2 is a possible D gene (5 bases). CDR3 length: 11 amino acids. Germline V gives CDR1 DFQATT, CDR2 SNEGSKA (reference sequence). V was shortened by 3 bases and J by 6 bases, with 9 bases between the two germline ends. CDR3 DNA: TGCAGTGCTAGGTTTGGGAGCGAGCAGTACTTC. This translates into CSARFGSEQYF.

The rearrangement uses TRBV28 and TRBJ2-7; D uncertain. Looked up from germline, CDR1 is MDHEN and CDR2 is SYDVKM. V dropped 6 bases and J dropped 5 bases, with 11 bases sitting between them. CDR3 length equals 12 residues. CDR3 DNA sequence: TGTGCCAGCAGCCCCCGGAATAACGAGCAGTACTTC. This codes for CASSPRNNEQYF. The whole variable domain, remainder taken from reference TRBV28 and TRBJ2-7, is DVKVTQSSRYLVKRTGEKVFLECVQDMDHENMFWYRQDPGLGLRLIYFSYDVKMKEKGDIPEGYSVSREKKERFSLILESASTNQTSMYLCASSPRNNEQYFGPGTRLTVT.